The next 10 T cell receptor beta chains were all read from a single sample in a study of CD8+ T cells in alopecia areata. Following extraction, RNA underwent reverse transcription to cDNA, which served as the sequencing template. Sequencing used immunoSEQ multiplex PCR; TCRdb keeps in-frame clones, though not all of them. This sample carries 100,000 to 150,000 clones, around three fifths of them seen once, and the ten largest clones take 4.5% to 5.5%. This specimen consisted of CD4+ T cells sorted from blood, obtained at week 0. Source of these receptors: a human donor with alopecia areata.

The chain joins TRBV7-9 to TRBJ1-2; the D is unclear. There are 13 residues in the CDR3. V was shortened by 4 bases and J by 4 bases, with 10 bases between the two germline ends. Germline CDR1 SEHNR, CDR2 FQNEAQ (reference sequence). In DNA form, the CDR3 reads TGTGCCAGCAGCTCGGGCCCGACCTATGGCTACACCTTC. Translating it yields CASSSGPTYGYTF. Looking up the rest from reference TRBV7-9 and TRBJ1-2 gives the full variable domain: DTGVSQNPRHKITKRGQNVTFRCDPISEHNRLYWYRQTLGQGPEFLTYFQNEAQLEKSRLLSDRFSAERPKGSFSTLEIQRTEQGDSAMYLCASSSGPTYGYTFGSGTRLTVV.

The V and J genes are TRBV29-1 and TRBJ1-2, with D possibly TRBD1 on 5 matching bases. V was shortened by 5 bases and J by 3 bases, with 13 bases between the two germline ends. The CDR3 extends over 13 amino acids. Germline V lookup: CDR1 SQVTM, CDR2 ANQGSEA. DNA of the CDR3: TGCAGCGTTCGGGACGGTCAAGACTATGGCTACACCTTC. Protein sequence: CSVRDGQDYGYTF.

This rearrangement joins TRBV5-6 to TRBJ1-1; TRBD1 is a possible D gene (6 bases). Germline V gene sequence: CDR1 SGHDT, CDR2 YYEEEE. The CDR3 has 14 residues. V lost 3 bases, J lost 5 bases, and 14 bases lay in between. CDR3 DNA: TGTGCCAGCAGCTACCGGGGGCCACGTACTGAAGCTTTCTTT. This gives the protein CASSYRGPRTEAFF.

The rearrangement joins TRBV5-1 to TRBJ1-5; D remains unclear. The germline V and J ends were trimmed by 0 bases and 6 bases, with 7 bases remaining between them. There are 13 residues in the CDR3. Germline CDR1 SGHRS, CDR2 YFSETQ. The CDR3 sequence is CASSLGGSQPQHF. The CDR3, as DNA: TGCGCCAGCAGCTTGGGAGGGTCTCAGCCCCAGCATTTT.

The table lists this clone with a few counts. CDR3 DNA sequence: TGCGCCAGCAGCGTCGGGACTGTAGTCGTGGATACGCAGTATTTT. Its protein is CASSVGTVVVDTQYF. The J gene is TRBJ2-3, the V gene TRBV5-1; weak D call: TRBD2 (6 bases). Germline V gene data show CDR1 as SGHRS and CDR2 as YFSETQ. V lost 4 bases to trimming and J lost 6 bases, with 18 bases between them. This CDR3 has 15 residues.

The chain recombines TRBV30 with TRBJ1-1; no firm D call. CDR1 and CDR2 from the germline V gene are GTSNPN and SVGIG (reference sequence). V lost 3 bases and J 2 bases, leaving 13 bases between the germline ends. This CDR3 region has 14 residues. Here the CDR3 reads CAWSKEQLNTEAFF. In DNA, the CDR3 is TGTGCCTGGAGCAAGGAACAGCTTAACACTGAAGCTTTCTTT.

The rearrangement links TRBV7-2 to TRBJ2-5, with 8 nucleotides matching TRBD1. V was pared by 10 bases and J by 2 bases, with 6 bases of the junction left unmatched. This CDR3 spans 13 amino acids. Germline assignment: CDR1 SGHTA and CDR2 FQGNSA. CDR3: CATRQGPQETQYF. The DNA of the CDR3 is TGTGCCACGCGACAGGGGCCGCAAGAGACCCAGTACTTC.

The gene calls are TRBV5-1 and TRBJ1-6, with D possibly TRBD1 on 5 matching bases. Germline V lookup: CDR1 SGHRS, CDR2 YFSETQ. V gave up 0 bases and J gave up 5 bases, with 12 bases separating them. CDR3 size: 16 residues. The CDR3 loop reads CASSLAMGRNNSPLHF. CDR3 coding DNA: TGCGCCAGCAGCTTGGCCATGGGACGGAATAATTCACCCCTCCACTTT.

This clone has just one count. The chain carries TRBV14 and TRBJ2-5, with 14 bases identical to TRBD2. The V segment lost 0 bases and the J segment 4 bases; nucleotides outside the gene matches: 7. CDR3 size: 18 residues. Germline V gene lookup returns CDR1 SGHDN and CDR2 FVKESK. This chain's CDR3 is CASSQEPGTSGSAETQYF. The CDR3, as DNA: TGTGCCAGCAGCCAAGAACCTGGGACTAGCGGGAGTGCAGAGACCCAGTACTTC.

The chain is built from TRBV7-2 and TRBJ1-1; the match to TRBD1 covers 7 bases. Germline V CDR1 and CDR2: SGHTA, FQGNSA. CDR3 size: 13 residues. Trimming removed 3 bases from V and 7 bases from J; junction bases left unmatched: 5. CDR3 sequence reads: CASSLEGAYEAFF. CDR3 DNA sequence: TGTGCCAGCAGCTTGGAGGGGGCCTATGAAGCTTTCTTT.